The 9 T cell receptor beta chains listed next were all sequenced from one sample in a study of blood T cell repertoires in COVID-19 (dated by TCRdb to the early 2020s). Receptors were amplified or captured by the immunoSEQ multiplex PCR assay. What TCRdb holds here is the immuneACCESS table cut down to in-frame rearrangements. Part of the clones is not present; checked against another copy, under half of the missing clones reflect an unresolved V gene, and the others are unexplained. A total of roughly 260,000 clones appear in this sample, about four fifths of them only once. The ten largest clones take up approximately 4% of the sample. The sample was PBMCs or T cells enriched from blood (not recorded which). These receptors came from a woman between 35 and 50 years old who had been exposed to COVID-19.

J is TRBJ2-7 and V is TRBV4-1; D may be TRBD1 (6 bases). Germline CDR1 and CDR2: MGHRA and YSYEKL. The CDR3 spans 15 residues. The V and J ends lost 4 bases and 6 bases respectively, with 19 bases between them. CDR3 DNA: TGCGCCAGCAGCCTGTATCAGGGGTCGGACGGCGAGCAGTACTTC. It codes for CASSLYQGSDGEQYF.

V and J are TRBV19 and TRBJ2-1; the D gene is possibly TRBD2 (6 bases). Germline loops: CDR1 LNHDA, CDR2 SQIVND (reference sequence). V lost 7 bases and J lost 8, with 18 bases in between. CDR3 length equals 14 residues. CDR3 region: CASTAGPPNDEQFF. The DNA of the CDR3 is TGTGCCAGTACGGCGGGGCCCCCCAACGATGAGCAGTTCTTC. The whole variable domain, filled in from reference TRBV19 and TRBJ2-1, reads DGGITQSPKYLFRKEGQNVTLSCEQNLNHDAMYWYRQDPGQGLRLIYYSQIVNDFQKGDIAEGYSVSREKKESFPLTVTSAQKNPTAFYLCASTAGPPNDEQFFGPGTRLTVL.

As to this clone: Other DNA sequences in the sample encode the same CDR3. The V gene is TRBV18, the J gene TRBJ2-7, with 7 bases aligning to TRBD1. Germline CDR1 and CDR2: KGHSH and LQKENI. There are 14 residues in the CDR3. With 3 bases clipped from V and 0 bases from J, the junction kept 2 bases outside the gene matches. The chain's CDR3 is CASSPRDSSYEQYF. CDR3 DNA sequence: TGTGCCAGCTCACCCAGGGACAGCTCCTACGAGCAGTACTTC.

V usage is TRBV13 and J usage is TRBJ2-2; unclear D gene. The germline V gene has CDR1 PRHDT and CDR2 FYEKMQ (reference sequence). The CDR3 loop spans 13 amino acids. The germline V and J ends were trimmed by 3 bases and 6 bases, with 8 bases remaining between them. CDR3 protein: CASSFRYAGELFF. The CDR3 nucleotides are TGTGCCAGCAGCTTTCGGTACGCCGGGGAGCTGTTTTTT.

CDR3 in DNA: TGCAGCGTTGAAGATCCCCCCGGGGGGAGAAGGAATGAGCAGTTCTTC. Its translation is CSVEDPPGGRRNEQFF. The chain recombines TRBV29-1 with TRBJ2-1, with TRBD2 identical over 7 bases. With V trimmed by 0 bases and J by 7 bases, 12 bases remained unmatched. The germline gives CDR1 SQVTM, CDR2 ANQGSEA. CDR3 length equals 16 residues.

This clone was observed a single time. The CDR3 DNA reads as TGTGCCAGCAGCCCCATAATTTCCCCGGGACTAGCGGGGGGGCCATCAGATACGCAGTATTTT. This encodes CASSPIISPGLAGGPSDTQYF. The V call is TRBV3-1 (or the pseudogene TRBV3-2), the J call TRBJ2-3, with 16 bases identical to TRBD2. Germline lookup yields CDR1 LGHDT and CDR2 YNNKEL (reference sequence). The junction had 17 bases not matched to a gene; V was cut back by 4 bases and J by 4 bases. CDR3 size: 21 residues.

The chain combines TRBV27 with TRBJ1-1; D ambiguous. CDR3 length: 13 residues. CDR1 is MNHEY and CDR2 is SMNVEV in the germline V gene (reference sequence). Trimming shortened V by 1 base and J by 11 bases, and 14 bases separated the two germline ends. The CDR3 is CASSLFRDQAAFF. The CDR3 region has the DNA TGTGCCAGCAGTTTATTTCGGGATCAGGCGGCTTTCTTT.

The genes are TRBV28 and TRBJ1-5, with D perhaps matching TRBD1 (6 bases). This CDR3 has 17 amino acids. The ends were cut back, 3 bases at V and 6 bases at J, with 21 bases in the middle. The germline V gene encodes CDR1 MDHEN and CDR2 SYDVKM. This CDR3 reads CASSFGGATGTSQPQHF. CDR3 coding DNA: TGTGCCAGCAGTTTCGGGGGGGCAACAGGGACAAGTCAGCCCCAGCATTTT.

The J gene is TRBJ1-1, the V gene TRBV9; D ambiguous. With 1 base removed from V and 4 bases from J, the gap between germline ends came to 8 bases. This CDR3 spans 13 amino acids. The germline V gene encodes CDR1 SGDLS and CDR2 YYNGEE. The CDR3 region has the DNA TGTGCCAGCAGCGTACAGGCTTCCACTGAAGCTTTCTTT. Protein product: CASSVQASTEAFF.